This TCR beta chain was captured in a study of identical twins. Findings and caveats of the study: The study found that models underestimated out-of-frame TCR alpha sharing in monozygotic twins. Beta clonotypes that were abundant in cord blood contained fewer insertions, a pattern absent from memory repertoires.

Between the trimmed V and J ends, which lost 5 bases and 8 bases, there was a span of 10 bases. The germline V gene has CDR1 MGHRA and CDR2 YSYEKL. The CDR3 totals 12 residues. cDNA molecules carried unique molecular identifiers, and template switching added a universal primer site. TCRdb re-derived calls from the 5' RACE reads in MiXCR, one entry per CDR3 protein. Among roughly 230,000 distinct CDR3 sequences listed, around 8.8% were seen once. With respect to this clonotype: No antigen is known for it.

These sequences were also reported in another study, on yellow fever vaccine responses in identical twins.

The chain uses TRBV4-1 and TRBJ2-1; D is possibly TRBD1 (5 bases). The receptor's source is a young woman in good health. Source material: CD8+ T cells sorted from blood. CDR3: CASSVGADEQFF. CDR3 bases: TGCGCCAGCAGCGTAGGGGCAGATGAGCAGTTCTTC.